This TCR beta chain was sequenced during a study of cytomegalovirus exposure and HLA in healthy donors. Study observations and caveats: A later analysis linked a missense DCLRE1C variant to TCR beta V- and J-gene trimming. Several of the most significant clusters appeared linked to common viral pathogens, based on a later analysis. Per a prior analysis, the majority of TCR beta V segments were productive roughly 90% or roughly 30% of the time.

V lost 4 bases, J lost 0 bases, and 8 bases stayed unmatched. Germline V CDR1 and CDR2: LGHNT, FRNRAP. The length of the CDR3 is 18 residues. On this clone: Its antigen is currently unknown.

The PCR was carried out with 60 Vbeta primers and 13 Jbeta primers. Here immunoSEQ multiplex PCR was the method, and the copy in TCRdb shows in-frame clones only, minus some. The sample comprises about 160,000 clones, around four fifths of which are singletons, and 1.9% rests with the top ten. Donors had nominal health at sampling but likely had unrecorded immune exposures. Sequenced input: PBMCs. The chain is built from TRBV12-5 and TRBJ2-5; 13 bases are shared with TRBD2. This sequence was found in a man aged 18 to 30 in good health and CMV-seronegative. In DNA form, the CDR3 reads TGTGCTAGTGGTTCCGGGACTAGCGGGGCACCGTACCAAGAGACCCAGTACTTC. Encoded protein: CASGSGTSGAPYQETQYF.